This T cell receptor (beta chain) is from a study of shared T cell receptors in the human thymus (dated by TCRdb to about 2021). Regarding the study in general: The study investigated the way shared, self-reactive T-cell receptor alpha chains are produced in the human thymus.

The V end gives up 4 bases and the J end 3 bases, leaving 1 base in the junction not matched to a gene. The germline V gene gives CDR1 as SGHVS and CDR2 as FNYEAQ. Counted from cysteine to phenylalanine, this CDR3 has 13 amino acids. Only the CDR3 part of the read is kept: 39 bases, read in frame from the first base. On this clone: No antigen is known for it. Base qualities are not provided; no much larger clone lies one nucleotide away.

The method behind the library was the immunoSEQ multiplex PCR assay. TCRdb stores this immuneACCESS table with in-frame sequences only. Part of the clones is absent; in the studies checked, under half of the shortfall reflects unresolved V genes, and no reason is known for the rest. The sample contains about 380,000 clones, around 93% of them found a single time. The top ten clonotypes cover approximately 0.018% of the sample. This chain is built from TRBV7-6 and TRBJ2-7, with TRBD2 identical over 9 junction bases. The clonotype originates from a human donor. Sequencing was done on a sample of thymocytes. At the DNA level, the sequence is TGTGCCAGCAGCTCTAGCGGGAACTACGAGCAGTACTTC. This encodes CASSSSGNYEQYF.